Presented here are 15 T cell receptor beta chains from one specimen sequenced in a study of CD8 T cells in ankylosing spondylitis. Whole-study findings and limits: About 8 highly homologous variants formed a TCR beta motif that appeared characteristic of ankylosing spondylitis blood.

For these TCRs, the target antigens are not known. A single record per CDR3 protein comes from TCRdb applying MiXCR to the 5' RACE reads. This table holds hundreds of thousands of distinct CDR3 sequences, roughly 13% found once. The specimen was blood, either unsorted or a sorted T cell fraction (not recorded which). The receptors were sampled from a male donor with ankylosing spondylitis.

This clonotype showed up many times. V gene TRBV11-2 combines with J gene TRBJ1-1, with 11 bases identical to TRBD1. V shed 5 bases, J shed 9 bases, and the junction held 11 bases outside the gene matches. Looked up from germline, CDR1 is SGHAT and CDR2 is FQNNGV. The CDR3 runs to 15 residues. DNA for the CDR3: TGTGCCAGCAGCGACCGGACAGGGGGCATAGGGAAAGCTTTCTTT. It yields the protein CASSDRTGGIGKAFF.

This chain uses TRBV10-3 with TRBJ1-3; D gene ambiguous. V was trimmed by 7 bases and J by 0 bases, leaving 10 bases between them. The CDR3 is 14 amino acids. Germline V gene lookup returns CDR1 ENHRY and CDR2 SYGVKD. The CDR3 DNA sequence: TGTGCCATCAAGGAGGAGATCTCTGGAAACACCATATATTTT. Translation gives CAIKEEISGNTIYF.

This clonotype has just a few counts. CDR3 residues: CSAETLTGVYNEQFF. CDR3 nucleotides: TGCAGTGCTGAAACACTGACGGGAGTGTATAATGAGCAGTTCTTC. The chain uses TRBV20-1 and TRBJ2-1, with D perhaps TRBD2 (6 bases). The CDR3 sequence is 15 residues long. V shed 5 bases and J shed 7 bases, with 21 bases lying between them. The V gene's germline CDR1 is DFQATT and CDR2 SNEGSKA (reference sequence).

The V and J genes are TRBV7-9 and TRBJ1-5; no reliable D call. Trimming removed 5 bases at V and 1 base at J, with 12 bases between. In germline, CDR1 is SEHNR, CDR2 FQNEAQ (reference sequence). This CDR3 has 15 residues. CDR3 sequence: CASSPDGMSNQPQHF. The CDR3, as DNA: TGTGCCAGCAGCCCGGACGGGATGAGCAATCAGCCCCAGCATTTT.

This clonotype has at least ten counts. The chain employs TRBV11-2 and TRBJ2-1; 10 bases are shared with TRBD2. Looked up from germline, CDR1 is SGHAT and CDR2 is FQNNGV. The CDR3 sequence is 15 residues long. The V gene end was trimmed by 2 bases and the J gene end by 4 bases; junction bases not matched to a gene: 2. Here the CDR3 DNA reads TGTGCCAGCAGCTTATCAGCGGGAGGGTACAATGAGCAGTTCTTC. This encodes CASSLSAGGYNEQFF.

CDR3 nucleotide sequence: TGTGCCATCAGTGAGAGGGTGGGGGCTCCTCACACCGGGGAGCTGTTTTTT. As protein: CAISERVGAPHTGELFF. The J gene is TRBJ2-2, the V gene TRBV10-3; weak D call: TRBD1 (6 bases). The CDR3 runs to 17 residues. Per germline, CDR1 ENHRY and CDR2 SYGVKD. The germline V and J ends were trimmed by 2 bases and 3 bases, with 16 bases remaining between them.

This clonotype occurred a few times. Sequence at one end of the junction differs from germline and may be a read error. The chain carries TRBV29-1 and TRBJ1-2; 7 bases are a match to TRBD1. Germline CDR1 and CDR2: SQVTM and ANQGSEA. This CDR3 contains 9 residues. This chain's CDR3 is CSVGDRMPF. CDR3 DNA: TGCAGCGTTGGGGACAGAATGCCCTTC.

The V and J genes are TRBV12-3 or TRBV12-4 and TRBJ1-5; TRBD1 aligns across 7 bases. This CDR3 is built from 17 residues. The V segment lost 4 bases and the J segment 0 bases; nucleotides outside the gene matches: 9. This CDR3 is CASSSPRTGGSNQPQHF. The CDR3 bases are TGTGCCAGCAGTTCACCCCGGACAGGAGGTAGCAATCAGCCCCAGCATTTT.

The CDR3 nucleotides are TGTGCCAGCAGCCACGGACCGATCTCCTACGAGCAGTACTTC. Translation gives CASSHGPISYEQYF. V and J are TRBV14 and TRBJ2-7; D is unresolved. Germline V gene sequence: CDR1 SGHDN, CDR2 FVKESK. This CDR3 is 14 amino acids long. Trimming pared 3 bases from V and 0 bases from J, leaving 9 bases between.

This clonotype showed up just a few times. V usage is TRBV5-1 and J usage is TRBJ1-6; a possible D gene is TRBD1 (6 bases). Trimming left V 7 bases short and J 8 bases short, with 16 bases between. CDR1 is SGHRS, CDR2 YFSETQ, per germline. CDR3 length: 14 residues. The CDR3 nucleotides are TGCGCCAGCGGCCGTGGAGGGGGTGATTCACCCCTCCACTTT. Protein sequence: CASGRGGGDSPLHF.

This CDR3 reads CASSYSPSNEQFF. The CDR3 DNA is TGTGCCAGCAGTTACTCTCCCAGCAATGAGCAGTTCTTC. The J gene is TRBJ2-1, the V gene TRBV6-5; no clear D. Germline-derived CDR1 and CDR2 are MNHEY and SVGAGI. The CDR3 contains 13 residues. Trimming removed 0 bases from V and 6 bases from J, with 6 bases in between.

The V gene is TRBV18, the J gene TRBJ2-7; possibly TRBD1 or TRBD2 for D (5 bases each). Trimming shortened V by 3 bases and J by 6 bases, and 18 bases separated the two germline ends. This CDR3 contains 15 residues. Germline V gene sequence: CDR1 KGHSH, CDR2 LQKENI. The CDR3 loop reads CASSPMRGLGLEQYF. The CDR3 DNA is TGTGCCAGCTCACCGATGAGGGGCCTGGGCCTCGAGCAGTACTTC.

This clonotype was counted a few times. This rearrangement joins TRBV10-3 to TRBJ2-2; 9 bases map to TRBD2. The V and J ends lost 3 bases and 2 bases, in that order; junction bases with no gene match: 7. Germline V gene lookup returns CDR1 ENHRY and CDR2 SYGVKD. The CDR3 extends over 17 amino acids. Here the CDR3 reads CAISDSGTSPNTGELFF. The CDR3 nucleotides are TGTGCCATCAGTGACTCCGGGACTAGCCCTAACACCGGGGAGCTGTTTTTT.

This clonotype was observed a handful of times. The V call is TRBV10-3, the J call TRBJ2-3; 9 nucleotides agree with TRBD1. The CDR3 length is 15 residues. Germline values: CDR1 ENHRY, CDR2 SYGVKD. The trim removed 6 bases at V and 4 bases at J, leaving 8 bases unmatched. The CDR3 DNA sequence: TGTGCCATCAGGGCCGGGGACAGGGCCGCAGATACGCAGTATTTT. As protein: CAIRAGDRAADTQYF.

This clonotype was counted between two and nine times. The chain's CDR3 is CASSYGGAGTEAFF. The CDR3, as DNA: TGTGCCAGCAGTTACGGGGGCGCGGGAACTGAAGCTTTCTTT. This chain links TRBV6-5 with TRBJ1-1; maybe TRBD1 (6 bases). CDR1 MNHEY and CDR2 SVGAGI come from the germline V gene. The CDR3 consists of 14 residues. V lost 2 bases and J 5 bases, leaving 12 bases between the germline ends.